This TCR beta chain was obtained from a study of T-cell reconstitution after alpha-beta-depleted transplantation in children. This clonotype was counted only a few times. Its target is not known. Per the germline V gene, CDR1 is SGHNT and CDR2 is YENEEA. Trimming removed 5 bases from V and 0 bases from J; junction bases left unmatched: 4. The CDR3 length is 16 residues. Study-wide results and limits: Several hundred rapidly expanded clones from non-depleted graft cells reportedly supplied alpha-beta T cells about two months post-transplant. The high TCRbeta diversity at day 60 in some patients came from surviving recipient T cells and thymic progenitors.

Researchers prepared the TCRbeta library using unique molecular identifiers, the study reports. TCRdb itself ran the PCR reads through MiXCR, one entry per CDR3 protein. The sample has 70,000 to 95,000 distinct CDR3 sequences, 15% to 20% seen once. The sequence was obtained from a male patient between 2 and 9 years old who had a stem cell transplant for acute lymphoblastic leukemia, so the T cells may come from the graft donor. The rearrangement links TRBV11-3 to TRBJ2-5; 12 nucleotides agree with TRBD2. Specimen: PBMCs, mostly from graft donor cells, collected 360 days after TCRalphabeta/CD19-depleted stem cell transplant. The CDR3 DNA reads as TGTGCCAGCAGCCCCGGACTAGCGGGGAACCAAGAGACCCAGTACTTC. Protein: CASSPGLAGNQETQYF.